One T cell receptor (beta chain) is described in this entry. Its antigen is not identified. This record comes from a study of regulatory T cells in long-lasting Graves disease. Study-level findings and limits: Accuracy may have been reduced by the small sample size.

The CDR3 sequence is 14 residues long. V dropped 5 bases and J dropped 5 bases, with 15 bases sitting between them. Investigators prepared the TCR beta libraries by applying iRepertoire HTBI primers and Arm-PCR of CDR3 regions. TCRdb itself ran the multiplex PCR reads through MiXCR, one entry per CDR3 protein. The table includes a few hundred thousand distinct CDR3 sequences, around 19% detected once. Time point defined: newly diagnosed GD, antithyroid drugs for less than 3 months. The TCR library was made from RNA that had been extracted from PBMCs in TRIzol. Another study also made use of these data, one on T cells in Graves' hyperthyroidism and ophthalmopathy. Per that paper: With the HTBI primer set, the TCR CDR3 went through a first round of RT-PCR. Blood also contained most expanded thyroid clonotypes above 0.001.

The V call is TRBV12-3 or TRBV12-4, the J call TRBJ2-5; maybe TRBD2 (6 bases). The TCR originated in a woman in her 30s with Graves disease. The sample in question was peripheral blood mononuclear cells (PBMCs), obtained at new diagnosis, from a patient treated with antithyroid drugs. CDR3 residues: CASSPVRETETQYF. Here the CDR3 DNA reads TGTGCCAGCAGTCCCGTCCGGGAGACTGAGACCCAGTACTTC.